This T cell receptor (beta chain) was captured in a study of control samples from healthy donors and cancer patients. Profiled with immunoSEQ multiplex PCR; TCRdb holds only in-frame clones, not every one. The sample carries some 130,000 clones, roughly 90% recorded once. V lost 2 bases to trimming and J lost 3 bases, with 19 bases between them. Germline V gene sequence: CDR1 LGHDT, CDR2 YNNKEL (reference sequence). This CDR3 contains 17 residues. The chain employs TRBV3-1 (or the pseudogene TRBV3-2) and TRBJ2-5, with D possibly TRBD2 on 7 matching bases. The origin of this receptor is a man younger than 35 in good health. The sequencing input was blood. The CDR3 sequence: CASSQKGGSTQKETQYF. For the CDR3, the DNA is TGTGCCAGCAGCCAAAAGGGGGGGTCCACCCAGAAAGAGACCCAGTACTTC.